The 3 T cell receptor beta chains presented below share a single source sample, sequenced in a study of vaccination and CD4 T cells after COVID-19. What these receptors recognize is not known. Time point indicated: late sampling 161 to 241 days after vaccination in a few convalescent patients. Treatment in this sample: roughly ten-day PBMC culture with coronavirus spike peptide pools or control peptides (ViraFEST assay). Cultured CD4+ T-cell DNA underwent Oncomine TCR Beta short-read sequencing. Each CDR3 protein gets one entry after TCRdb re-called the PCR reads with MiXCR. The top ten clones hold 10% to 12% of a sample with more than 20,000 distinct CDR3 sequences, about 30% of them seen once. This specimen consisted of CD4+ T cells from blood, cultured in vitro, obtained about 7 months after SARS-CoV-2 vaccination. Receptor source: a human donor who had recovered from COVID-19.

This clonotype was seen only a few times. The chain employs TRBV20-1 and TRBJ1-3; 8 bases are shared with TRBD1. The CDR3 extends over 14 amino acids. The ends lost 6 bases at V and 1 base at J; junction bases unmatched: 5. Germline V gives CDR1 DFQATT, CDR2 SNEGSKA (reference sequence). The CDR3 region is CSARTGTSGNTIYF. The CDR3 nucleotides read TGCAGTGCCCGGACAGGGACGTCTGGAAACACCATATATTTT.

The V call is TRBV20-1, the J call TRBJ1-5; TRBD1 matches at 10 bases. Unmatched junction bases numbered 16, after V lost 3 bases and J lost 5 bases. Per the germline V gene, CDR1 is DFQATT and CDR2 is SNEGSKA (reference sequence). The CDR3 extends over 18 amino acids. CDR3 in amino acids: CSASGGTGVTDPDQPQHF. The CDR3 DNA reads as TGCAGTGCTAGTGGCGGGACAGGGGTAACTGATCCCGATCAGCCCCAGCATTTT.

V is TRBV20-1 and J is TRBJ2-3; D perhaps matches TRBD2 (5 bases). From germline, CDR1 is DFQATT and CDR2 SNEGSKA (reference sequence). The CDR3 length is 12 residues. Trimming removed 4 bases from V and 5 bases from J, with 10 bases in between. Here the CDR3 reads CSATRSGDTQYF. DNA for the CDR3: TGCAGTGCTACCAGAAGCGGAGATACGCAGTATTTT.